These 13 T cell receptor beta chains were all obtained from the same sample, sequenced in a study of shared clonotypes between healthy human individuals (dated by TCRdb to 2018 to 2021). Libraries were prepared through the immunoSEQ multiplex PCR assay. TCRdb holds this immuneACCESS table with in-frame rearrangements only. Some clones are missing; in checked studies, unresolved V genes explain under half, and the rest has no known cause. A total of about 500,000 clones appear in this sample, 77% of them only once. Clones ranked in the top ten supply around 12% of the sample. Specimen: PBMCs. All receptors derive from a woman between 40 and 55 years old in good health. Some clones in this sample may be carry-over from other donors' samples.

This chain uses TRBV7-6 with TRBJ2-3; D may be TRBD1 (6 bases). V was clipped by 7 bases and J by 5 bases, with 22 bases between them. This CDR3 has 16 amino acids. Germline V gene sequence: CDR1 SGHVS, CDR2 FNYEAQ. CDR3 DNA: TGTGCCAGCACCGACCCGACAGGCCCCAGGGGAGATACGCAGTATTTT. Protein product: CASTDPTGPRGDTQYF.

The CDR3 DNA reads TGTGCCAGCAGTTCGGGACAGGGGTTCAGCGGGGAGCTGTTTTTT. Its translation: CASSSGQGFSGELFF. The chain combines TRBV2 with TRBJ2-2, with 10 bases matching TRBD1. Germline CDR1 SNHLY, CDR2 FYNNEI. The CDR3 length is 15 residues. The junction had 7 bases not matched to a gene; V was cut back by 5 bases and J by 7 bases.

CDR3 DNA sequence: TGCGCCAGCAGTCAATCTGTGGGGGTAGGCAATGAGCAGTTCTTC. Translating gives CASSQSVGVGNEQFF. The gene calls are TRBV23-1 and TRBJ2-1, with D perhaps matching TRBD1 or TRBD2 (5 bases each). TRBV23-1 carries the ORF label, with uncertain function. V was clipped by 0 bases and J by 6 bases, with 12 bases between them. This CDR3 spans 15 amino acids.

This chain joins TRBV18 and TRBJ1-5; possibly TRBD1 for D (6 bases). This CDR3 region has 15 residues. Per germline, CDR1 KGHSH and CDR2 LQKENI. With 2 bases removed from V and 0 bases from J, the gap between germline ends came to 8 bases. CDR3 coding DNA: TGTGCCAGCTCACCAGGACAGATTAGCAATCAGCCCCAGCATTTT. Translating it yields CASSPGQISNQPQHF. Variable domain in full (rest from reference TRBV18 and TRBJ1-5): NAGVMQNPRHLVRRRGQEARLRCSPMKGHSHVYWYRQLPEEGLKFMVYLQKENIIDESGMPKERFSAEFPKEGPSILRIQQVVRGDSAAYFCASSPGQISNQPQHFGDGTRLSIL.

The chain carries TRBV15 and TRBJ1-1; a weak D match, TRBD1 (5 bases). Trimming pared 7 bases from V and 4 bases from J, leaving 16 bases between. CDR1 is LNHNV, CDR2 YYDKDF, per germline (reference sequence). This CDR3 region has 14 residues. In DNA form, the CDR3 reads TGTGCCACCACAGCCCAGGGTGGGGTCACTGAAGCTTTCTTT. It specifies CATTAQGGVTEAFF.

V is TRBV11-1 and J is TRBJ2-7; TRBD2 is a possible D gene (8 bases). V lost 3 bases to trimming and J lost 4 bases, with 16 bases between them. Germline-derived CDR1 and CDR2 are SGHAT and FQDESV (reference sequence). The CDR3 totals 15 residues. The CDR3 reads CASSLVIAGQYEQYF. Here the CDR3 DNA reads TGTGCCAGCAGCTTGGTAATAGCGGGACAGTACGAGCAGTACTTC.

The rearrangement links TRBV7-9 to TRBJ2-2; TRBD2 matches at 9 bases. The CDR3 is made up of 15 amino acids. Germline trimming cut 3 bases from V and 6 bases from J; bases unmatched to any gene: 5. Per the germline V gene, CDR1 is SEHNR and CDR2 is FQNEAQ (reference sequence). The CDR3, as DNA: TGTGCCAGCAGCTTTCTGTCTAGCGGGGCCGGGGAGCTGTTTTTT. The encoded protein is CASSFLSSGAGELFF.

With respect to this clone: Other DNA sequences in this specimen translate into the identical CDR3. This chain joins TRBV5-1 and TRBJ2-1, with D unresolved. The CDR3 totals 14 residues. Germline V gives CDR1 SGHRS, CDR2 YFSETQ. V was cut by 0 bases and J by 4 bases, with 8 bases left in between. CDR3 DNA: TGCGCCAGCAGCTTGGGTGGGGTTTACAATGAGCAGTTCTTC. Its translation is CASSLGGVYNEQFF.

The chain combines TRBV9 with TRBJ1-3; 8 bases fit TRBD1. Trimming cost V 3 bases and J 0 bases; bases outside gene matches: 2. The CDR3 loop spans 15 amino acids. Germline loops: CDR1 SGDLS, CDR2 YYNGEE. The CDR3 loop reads CASSARGLSGNTIYF. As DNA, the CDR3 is TGTGCCAGCAGCGCCAGGGGGCTCTCTGGAAACACCATATATTTT.

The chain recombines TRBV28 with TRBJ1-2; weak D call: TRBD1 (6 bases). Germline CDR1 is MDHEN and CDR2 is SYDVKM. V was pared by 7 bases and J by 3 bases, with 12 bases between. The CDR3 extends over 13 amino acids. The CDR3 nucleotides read TGTGCCAGCACCCTAGGGGGGGACTATGGCTACACCTTC. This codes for CASTLGGDYGYTF.

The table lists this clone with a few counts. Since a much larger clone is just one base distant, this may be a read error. The CDR3 protein is CASGIGGGYEQYF. The CDR3 DNA follows: TGTGCCAGTGGTATAGGGGGCGGCTACGAGCAGTACTTC. This chain connects TRBV19 to TRBJ2-5; 7 positions match TRBD1. The DNA end favors TRBJ2-7, so the J call may be wrong. This CDR3 is 13 amino acids long. CDR1 and CDR2 from the germline V gene are LNHDA and SQIVND (reference sequence).

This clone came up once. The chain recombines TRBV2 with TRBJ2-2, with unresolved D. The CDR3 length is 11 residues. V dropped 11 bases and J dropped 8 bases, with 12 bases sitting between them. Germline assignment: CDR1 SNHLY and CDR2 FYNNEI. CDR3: CACSARGELFF. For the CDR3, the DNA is TGTGCCTGTAGTGCGAGAGGGGAGCTGTTTTTT. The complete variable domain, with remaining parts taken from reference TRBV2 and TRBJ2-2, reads EPEVTQTPSHQVTQMGQEVILRCVPISNHLYFYWYRQILGQKVEFLVSFYNNEISEKSEIFDDQFSVERPDGSNFTLKIRSTKLEDSAMYFCACSARGELFFGEGSRLTVL.

CDR3 region: CASRWGVGTGELFF. As DNA, the CDR3 is TGTGCCAGCAGATGGGGCGTGGGAACCGGGGAGCTGTTTTTT. The chain carries TRBV28 and TRBJ2-2, with D perhaps TRBD1 (5 bases). V was shortened by 6 bases and J by 5 bases, with 13 bases between the two germline ends. This CDR3 is 14 amino acids long. The V gene's germline CDR1 is MDHEN and CDR2 SYDVKM.